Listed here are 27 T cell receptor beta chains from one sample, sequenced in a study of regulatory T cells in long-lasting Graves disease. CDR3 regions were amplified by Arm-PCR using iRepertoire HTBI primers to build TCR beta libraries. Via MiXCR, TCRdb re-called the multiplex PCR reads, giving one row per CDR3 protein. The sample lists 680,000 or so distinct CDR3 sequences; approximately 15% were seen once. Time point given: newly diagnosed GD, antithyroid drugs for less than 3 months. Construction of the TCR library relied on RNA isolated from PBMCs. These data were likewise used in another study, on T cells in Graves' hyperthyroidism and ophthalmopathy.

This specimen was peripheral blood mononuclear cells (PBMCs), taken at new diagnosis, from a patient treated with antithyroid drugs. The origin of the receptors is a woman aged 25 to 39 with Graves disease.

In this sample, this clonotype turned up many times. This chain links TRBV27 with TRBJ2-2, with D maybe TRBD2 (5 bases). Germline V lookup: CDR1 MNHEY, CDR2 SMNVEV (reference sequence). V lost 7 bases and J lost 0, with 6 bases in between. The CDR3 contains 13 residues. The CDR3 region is CASTGANTGELFF. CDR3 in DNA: TGTGCCAGCACCGGGGCGAACACCGGGGAGCTGTTTTTT.

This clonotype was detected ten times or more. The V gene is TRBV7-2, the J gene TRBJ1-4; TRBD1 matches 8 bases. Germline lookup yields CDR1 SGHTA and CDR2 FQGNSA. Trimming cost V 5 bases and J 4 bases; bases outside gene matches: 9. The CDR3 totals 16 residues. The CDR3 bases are TGTGCCAGCAGCCAGAAGACAGGGGCCTATAATGAAAAACTGTTTTTT. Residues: CASSQKTGAYNEKLFF. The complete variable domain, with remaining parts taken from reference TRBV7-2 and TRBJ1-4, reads GAGVSQSPSNKVTEKGKDVELRCDPISGHTALYWYRQSLGQGLEFLIYFQGNSAPDKSGLPSDRFSAERTGGSVSTLTIQRTQQEDSAVYLCASSQKTGAYNEKLFFGSGTQLSVL.

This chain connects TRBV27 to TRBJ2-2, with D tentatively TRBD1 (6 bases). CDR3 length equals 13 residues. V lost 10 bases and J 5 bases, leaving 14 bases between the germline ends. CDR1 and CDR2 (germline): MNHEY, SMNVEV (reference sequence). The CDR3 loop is CATQNRVTGELFF. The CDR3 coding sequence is TGTGCCACCCAGAACAGGGTTACCGGGGAGCTGTTTTTT.

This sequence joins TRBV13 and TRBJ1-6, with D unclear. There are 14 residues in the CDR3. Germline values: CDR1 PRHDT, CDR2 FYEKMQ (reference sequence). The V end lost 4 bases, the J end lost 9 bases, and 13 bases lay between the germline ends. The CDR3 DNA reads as TGTGCCAGCAGCTCCCCCTTCGAACGTTCACCCCTCCACTTT. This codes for CASSSPFERSPLHF.

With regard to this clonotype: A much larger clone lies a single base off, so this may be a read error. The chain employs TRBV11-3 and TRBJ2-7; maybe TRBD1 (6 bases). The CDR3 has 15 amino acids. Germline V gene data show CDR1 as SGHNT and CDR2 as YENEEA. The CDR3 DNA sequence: TGTGCCAGCAGCTTGGGGGCGACAATCTCCTACGAGCAGTGCTTC. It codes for CASSLGATISYEQCF.

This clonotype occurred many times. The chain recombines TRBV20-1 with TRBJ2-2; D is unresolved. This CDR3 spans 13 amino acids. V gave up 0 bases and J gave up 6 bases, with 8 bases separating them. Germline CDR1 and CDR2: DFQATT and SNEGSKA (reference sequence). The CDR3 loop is CSARDRFPGELFF. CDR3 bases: TGCAGTGCTAGAGATAGGTTCCCCGGGGAGCTGTTTTTT.

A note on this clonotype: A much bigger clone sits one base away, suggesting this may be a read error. The CDR3 reads CASSFRSGLLRTEAFF. The CDR3 bases are TGTGCCAGCAGCTTTCGTTCCGGGTTACTGCGCACTGAAGCTTTCTTT. The V call is TRBV7-2, the J call TRBJ1-1, with D uncertain. CDR1 and CDR2 from the germline V gene are SGHTA and FQGNSA. The CDR3 has 16 amino acids. Trimming pared 3 bases from V and 4 bases from J, leaving 18 bases between.

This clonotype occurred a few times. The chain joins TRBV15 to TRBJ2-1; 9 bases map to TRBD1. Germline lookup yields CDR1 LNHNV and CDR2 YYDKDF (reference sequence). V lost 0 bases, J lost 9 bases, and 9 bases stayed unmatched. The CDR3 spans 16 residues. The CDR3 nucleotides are TGTGCCACCAGCAGAGAACAGGGGGCGACTTATGCTGAGCAGTTCTTC. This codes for CATSREQGATYAEQFF.

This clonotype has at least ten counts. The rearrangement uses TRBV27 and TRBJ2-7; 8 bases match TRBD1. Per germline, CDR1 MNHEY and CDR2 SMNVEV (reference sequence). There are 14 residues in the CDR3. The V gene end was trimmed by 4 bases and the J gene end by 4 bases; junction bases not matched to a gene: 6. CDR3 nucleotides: TGTGCCAGCAGTTATGTGGACAGGGCGTACGAGCAGTACTTC. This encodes CASSYVDRAYEQYF.

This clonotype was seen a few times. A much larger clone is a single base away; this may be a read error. CDR3 amino acids: CASSPSGSQETQYF. The CDR3 DNA reads as TGTGCCAGCAGCCCTAGCGGGAGCCAAGAGACCCAGTACTTC. This rearrangement joins TRBV5-6 to TRBJ2-5; 10 bases agree with TRBD2. The V gene's germline CDR1 is SGHDT and CDR2 YYEEEE. V was pared by 4 bases and J by 1 base, with 1 base of the junction left unmatched. The CDR3 runs to 14 residues.

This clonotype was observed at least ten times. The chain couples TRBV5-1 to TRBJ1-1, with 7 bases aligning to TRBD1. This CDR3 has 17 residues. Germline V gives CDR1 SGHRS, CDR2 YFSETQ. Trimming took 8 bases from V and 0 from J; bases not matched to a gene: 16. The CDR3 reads CASLPQTGQGMNTEAFF. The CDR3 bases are TGCGCCAGTCTACCTCAGACAGGGCAAGGAATGAACACTGAAGCTTTCTTT.

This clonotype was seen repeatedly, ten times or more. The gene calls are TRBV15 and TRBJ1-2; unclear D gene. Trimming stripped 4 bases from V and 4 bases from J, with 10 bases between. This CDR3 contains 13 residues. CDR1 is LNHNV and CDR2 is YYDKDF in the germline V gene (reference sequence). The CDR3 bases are TGTGCCACCAGCACCCGAGACCCCTATGGCTACACCTTC. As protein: CATSTRDPYGYTF. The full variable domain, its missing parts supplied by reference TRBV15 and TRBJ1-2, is DAMVIQNPRYQVTQFGKPVTLSCSQTLNHNVMYWYQQKSSQAPKLLFHYYDKDFNNEADTPDNFQSRRPNTSFCFLDIRSPGLGDTAMYLCATSTRDPYGYTFGSGTRLTVV.

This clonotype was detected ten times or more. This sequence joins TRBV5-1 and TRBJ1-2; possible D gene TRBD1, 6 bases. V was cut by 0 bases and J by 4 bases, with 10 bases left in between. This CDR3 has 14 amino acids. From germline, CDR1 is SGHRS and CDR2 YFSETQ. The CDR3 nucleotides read TGCGCCAGCAGCTTGGACAGGGCTGTCTATGGCTACACCTTC. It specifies CASSLDRAVYGYTF.

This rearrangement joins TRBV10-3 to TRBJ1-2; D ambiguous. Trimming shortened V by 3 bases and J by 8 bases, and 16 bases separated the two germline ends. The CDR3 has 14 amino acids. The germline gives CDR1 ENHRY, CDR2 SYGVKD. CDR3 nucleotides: TGTGCCATCAGTGAAAACCAGGACCCTTCGGGCTACACCTTC. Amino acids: CAISENQDPSGYTF.

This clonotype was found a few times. CDR3: CASSLTPGDYEQYF. DNA for the CDR3: TGTGCCAGCAGCTTAACCCCGGGAGACTACGAGCAGTACTTC. The V gene is TRBV7-2, the J gene TRBJ2-7, with a possible D match to TRBD2 (6 bases). With 2 bases removed from V and 3 bases from J, the gap between germline ends came to 11 bases. This CDR3 spans 14 amino acids. Germline lookup yields CDR1 SGHTA and CDR2 FQGNSA.

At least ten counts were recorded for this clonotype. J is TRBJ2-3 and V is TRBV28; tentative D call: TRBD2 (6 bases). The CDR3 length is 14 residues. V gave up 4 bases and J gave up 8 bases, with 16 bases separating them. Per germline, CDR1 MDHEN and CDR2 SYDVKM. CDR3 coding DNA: TGTGCCAGCAGTTATGCGGGACCCTTGGTTACGCAGTATTTT. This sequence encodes CASSYAGPLVTQYF. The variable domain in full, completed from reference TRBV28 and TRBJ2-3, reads DVKVTQSSRYLVKRTGEKVFLECVQDMDHENMFWYRQDPGLGLRLIYFSYDVKMKEKGDIPEGYSVSREKKERFSLILESASTNQTSMYLCASSYAGPLVTQYFGPGTRLTVL.

The CDR3 is CASSPSTVGSYEQYF. As DNA, the CDR3 is TGTGCCAGCTCACCGTCGACGGTCGGCTCCTACGAGCAGTACTTC. The chain links TRBV18 to TRBJ2-7; D call uncertain. The CDR3 totals 15 residues. Germline assignment: CDR1 KGHSH and CDR2 LQKENI. V was pared by 3 bases and J by 0 bases, with 12 bases between.

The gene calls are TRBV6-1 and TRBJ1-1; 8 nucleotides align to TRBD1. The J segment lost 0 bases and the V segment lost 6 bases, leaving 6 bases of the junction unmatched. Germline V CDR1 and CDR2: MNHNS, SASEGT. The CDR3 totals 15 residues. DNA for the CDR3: TGTGCCAGCAGACCCCAGGGGGCAGTGAACACTGAAGCTTTCTTT. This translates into CASRPQGAVNTEAFF.

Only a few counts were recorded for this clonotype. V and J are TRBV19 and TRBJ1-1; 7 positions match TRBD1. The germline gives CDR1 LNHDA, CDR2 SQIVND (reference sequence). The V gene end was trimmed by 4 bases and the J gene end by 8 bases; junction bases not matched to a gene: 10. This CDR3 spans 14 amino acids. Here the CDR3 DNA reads TGTGCCAGTAGTAAGCGGAACAGGGGCCTAGAAGCTTTCTTT. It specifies CASSKRNRGLEAFF.

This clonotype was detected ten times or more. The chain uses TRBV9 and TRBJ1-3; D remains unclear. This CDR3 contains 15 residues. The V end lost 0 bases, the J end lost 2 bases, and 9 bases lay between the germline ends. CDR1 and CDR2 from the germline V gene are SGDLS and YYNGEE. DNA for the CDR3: TGTGCCAGCAGCGTAGACAAAGGAACTGGAAACACCATATATTTT. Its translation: CASSVDKGTGNTIYF.

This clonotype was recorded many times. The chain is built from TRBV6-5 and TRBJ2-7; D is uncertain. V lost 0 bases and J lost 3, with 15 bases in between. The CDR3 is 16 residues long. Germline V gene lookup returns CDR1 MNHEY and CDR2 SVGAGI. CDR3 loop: CASSYSGGKDGYEQYF. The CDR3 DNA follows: TGTGCCAGCAGTTACTCGGGCGGAAAAGACGGCTACGAGCAGTACTTC.

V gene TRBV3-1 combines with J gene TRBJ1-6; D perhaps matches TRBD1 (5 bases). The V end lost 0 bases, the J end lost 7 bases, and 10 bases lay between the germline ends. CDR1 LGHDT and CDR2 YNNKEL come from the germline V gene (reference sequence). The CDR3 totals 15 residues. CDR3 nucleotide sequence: TGTGCCAGCAGCCAAGACCCCAGGGTGAATTCACCCCTCCACTTT. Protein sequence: CASSQDPRVNSPLHF.

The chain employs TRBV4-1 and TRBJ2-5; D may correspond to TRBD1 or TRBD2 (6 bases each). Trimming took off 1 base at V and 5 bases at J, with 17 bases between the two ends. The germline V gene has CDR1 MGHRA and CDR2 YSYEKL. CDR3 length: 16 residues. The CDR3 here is CASSQGLGGLGETQYF. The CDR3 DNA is TGCGCCAGCAGCCAAGGTTTAGGGGGGCTGGGGGAGACCCAGTACTTC.

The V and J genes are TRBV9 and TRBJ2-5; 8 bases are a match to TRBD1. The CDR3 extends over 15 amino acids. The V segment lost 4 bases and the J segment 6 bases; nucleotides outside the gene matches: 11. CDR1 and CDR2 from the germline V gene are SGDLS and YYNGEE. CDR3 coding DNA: TGTGCCAGCAGCCCCCGACAGGGGTCGGCGAAGACCCAGTACTTC. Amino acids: CASSPRQGSAKTQYF.

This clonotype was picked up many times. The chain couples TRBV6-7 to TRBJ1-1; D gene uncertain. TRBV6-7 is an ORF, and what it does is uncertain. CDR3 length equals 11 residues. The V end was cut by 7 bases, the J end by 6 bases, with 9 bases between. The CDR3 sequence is CASTFVAEAFF. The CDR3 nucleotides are TGTGCCAGCACGTTCGTCGCTGAAGCTTTCTTT.

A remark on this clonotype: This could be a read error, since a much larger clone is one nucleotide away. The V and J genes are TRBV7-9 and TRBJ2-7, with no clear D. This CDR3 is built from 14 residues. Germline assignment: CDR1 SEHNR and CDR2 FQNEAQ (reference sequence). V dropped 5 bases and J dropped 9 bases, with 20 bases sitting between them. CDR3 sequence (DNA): TGTGCCAGCAGCCTATCAGTAGTGGTGGGCGGGCAGTACTTC. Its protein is CASSLSVVVGGQYF. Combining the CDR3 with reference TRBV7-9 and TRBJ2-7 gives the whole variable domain DTGVSQNPRHKITKRGQNVTFRCDPISEHNRLYWYRQTLGQGPEFLTYFQNEAQLEKSRLLSDRFSAERPKGSFSTLEIQRTEQGDSAMYLCASSLSVVVGGQYFGPGTRLTVT.

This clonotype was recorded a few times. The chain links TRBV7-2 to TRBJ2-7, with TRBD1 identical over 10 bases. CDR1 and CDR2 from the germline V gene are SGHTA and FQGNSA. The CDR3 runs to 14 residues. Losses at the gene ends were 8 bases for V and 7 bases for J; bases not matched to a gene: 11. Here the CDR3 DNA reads TGTGCCAGCGTCCCGACAGGGGGCCTCGGTGAGCAGTACTTC. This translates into CASVPTGGLGEQYF.